Shown below are 30 T cell receptor beta chains from a single sample sequenced in a study of graft-versus-host responses after intestinal transplantation. These receptors' targets are unknown. Assay: immunoSEQ multiplex PCR; the TCRdb copy retains only in-frame clones and omits some. Of 130,000 to 150,000 clones listed, nearly 95% are singletons. The sample here was unstimulated CD4+ T cells sorted from spleen or lymph node cells, taken before intestinal transplant. All receptors derive from a human donor who received an intestinal transplant.

This clone was detected only once. The rearrangement uses TRBV28 and TRBJ1-5; 7 bases fit TRBD1. The CDR3 has 14 amino acids. CDR1 and CDR2 (germline): MDHEN, SYDVKM. The trim removed 5 bases at V and 5 bases at J, leaving 6 bases unmatched. CDR3 nucleotides: TGTGCCAGCAGTATCCAGGGGGAGGATCAGCCCCAGCATTTT. Translating gives CASSIQGEDQPQHF.

The J gene is TRBJ2-7, the V gene TRBV29-1; TRBD2 is a possible D gene (6 bases). The germline CDR1 and CDR2 sequences are SQVTM and ANQGSEA. The V end was cut by 4 bases, the J end by 3 bases, with 13 bases between. The CDR3 runs to 13 residues. The CDR3 nucleotides are TGCAGCGTTGGTCTGGCGGGGCGCTACGAGCAGTACTTC. It translates to CSVGLAGRYEQYF.

V and J are TRBV10-1 and TRBJ2-3, with D unclear. There are 15 residues in the CDR3. Germline values: CDR1 WNHNN, CDR2 SYGVQD (reference sequence). Trimming left V 4 bases short and J 5 bases short, with 16 bases between. CDR3 DNA: TGCGCCAGCAGTGCCCTACTAACGGAGATAGATACGCAGTATTTT. Translating it yields CASSALLTEIDTQYF.

V usage is TRBV7-2 and J usage is TRBJ2-7; perhaps TRBD1 as D (5 bases). Per germline, CDR1 SGHTA and CDR2 FQGNSA. The CDR3 has 15 residues. The V end was cut by 5 bases, the J end by 0 bases, with 14 bases between. As DNA, the CDR3 is TGTGCCAGCAGCCAGCAGGGTGGTAGCTCCTACGAGCAGTACTTC. It specifies CASSQQGGSSYEQYF.

The table lists this clone with a count of one. The rearrangement links TRBV18 to TRBJ1-2; weak D call: TRBD1 (5 bases). Trimming pared 2 bases from V and 2 bases from J, leaving 12 bases between. This CDR3 spans 15 amino acids. Germline lookup yields CDR1 KGHSH and CDR2 LQKENI. The DNA for the CDR3 is TGTGCCAGCTCACCAGGGGGATATGGCAACTATGGCTACACCTTC. Translation gives CASSPGGYGNYGYTF.

In the case of this clone: Different DNA sequences within this sample yield the same CDR3. The rearrangement uses TRBV2 and TRBJ1-1; no definite D call. The CDR3 loop spans 11 amino acids. V dropped 7 bases and J dropped 1 base, with 4 bases sitting between them. CDR1 SNHLY and CDR2 FYNNEI come from the germline V gene. The CDR3 region has the DNA TGTGCCAGCACAGGGAACACTGAAGCTTTCTTT. Translation: CASTGNTEAFF.

V is TRBV25-1 and J is TRBJ2-3, with unresolved D. The CDR3 runs 11 residues. The germline V gene encodes CDR1 MGHDK and CDR2 SYGVNS. V lost 6 bases, J lost 5 bases, and 6 bases lay in between. CDR3 DNA sequence: TGTGCCAGCAGCGTAGTAGATACGCAGTATTTT. Translated: CASSVVDTQYF. The variable domain in full, with the rest retrieved from reference TRBV25-1 and TRBJ2-3, is EADIYQTPRYLVIGTGKKITLECSQTMGHDKMYWYQQDPGMELHLIHYSYGVNSTEKGDLSSESTVSRIRTEHFPLTLESARPSHTSQYLCASSVVDTQYFGPGTRLTVL.

This clone was seen only once. V gene TRBV5-8 combines with J gene TRBJ2-7; D gene ambiguous. Trimming shortened V by 4 bases and J by 3 bases, and 8 bases separated the two germline ends. CDR3 length: 12 amino acids. CDR1 is SGHTS, CDR2 YDEGEE, per germline. The CDR3 loop is CASSPRLYEQYF. The CDR3 nucleotides read TGTGCCAGCAGCCCAAGGCTCTACGAGCAGTACTTC.

The CDR3 here is CASGLSGQDYEQYF. CDR3 bases: TGTGCTAGTGGTTTATCGGGACAGGACTACGAGCAGTACTTC. The chain combines TRBV12-5 with TRBJ2-5; 8 bases fit TRBD1. TRBJ2-7 matches the DNA end more closely, so the J call is doubtful. CDR1 LGHNT and CDR2 FRNRAP come from the germline V gene. There are 14 residues in the CDR3.

This clone has just a few counts. One end of the junction does not line up with germline, which may come from a read error. The genes are TRBV19 and TRBJ2-5; TRBD2 agrees at 10 bases. The J call may be mistaken, given a closer DNA end match to TRBJ2-7. The CDR3 length is 16 residues. Looked up from germline, CDR1 is LNHDA and CDR2 is SQIVND (reference sequence). CDR3: CASSSSGRLSSYEQYF. CDR3 bases: TGTGCCAGCAGTAGTAGCGGGAGGCTTAGCTCCTACGAGCAGTACTTC.

This chain joins TRBV7-3 and TRBJ2-5, with D unresolved. The CDR3 runs to 13 residues. V was cut by 5 bases and J by 2 bases, with 9 bases left in between. The germline gives CDR1 SGHTA, CDR2 FQGTGA. As DNA, the CDR3 is TGTGCCAGCAGCCCCAGCCGACAAGAGACCCAGTACTTC. Protein sequence: CASSPSRQETQYF.

This clone was seen a handful of times. V gene TRBV10-3 combines with J gene TRBJ2-7, with 13 bases aligning to TRBD2. Per germline, CDR1 ENHRY and CDR2 SYGVKD. The CDR3 sequence is 14 residues long. V lost 7 bases and J lost 5; bases outside the gene matches: 5. The chain's CDR3 is CAITKGLAGDEQYF. CDR3 bases: TGTGCCATCACCAAAGGACTAGCGGGAGACGAGCAGTACTTC.

The rearrangement joins TRBV10-3 to TRBJ1-1; D may be TRBD1 (6 bases). CDR3 length: 13 residues. Germline lookup yields CDR1 ENHRY and CDR2 SYGVKD. Trimming removed 8 bases from V and 1 base from J, with 11 bases in between. DNA of the CDR3: TGTGCCATCGGCCTGGGACAGAACACTGAAGCTTTCTTT. Translating gives CAIGLGQNTEAFF.

V and J are TRBV6-1 and TRBJ2-7; no clear D gene. V lost 4 bases and J 3 bases, leaving 7 bases between the germline ends. The CDR3 is made up of 12 amino acids. Germline V lookup: CDR1 MNHNS, CDR2 SASEGT. CDR3 nucleotides: TGTGCCAGCAGTGTGATGAGCTACGAGCAGTACTTC. Amino acid sequence: CASSVMSYEQYF.

V usage is TRBV5-1 and J usage is TRBJ2-7; D unresolved. V lost 2 bases and J lost 0, with 0 bases in between. Germline V lookup: CDR1 SGHRS, CDR2 YFSETQ. The CDR3 is 11 residues long. CDR3 residues: CASSFSYEQYF. For the CDR3, the DNA is TGCGCCAGCAGCTTCTCCTACGAGCAGTACTTC.

The chain uses TRBV9 and TRBJ2-1; weak D call: TRBD2 (6 bases). Germline CDR1 reads SGDLS; CDR2 reads YYNGEE. Trimming pared 3 bases from V and 4 bases from J, leaving 8 bases between. The CDR3 is 13 residues long. CDR3 in DNA: TGTGCCAGCAGCGCGGGACTTTACAATGAGCAGTTCTTC. It translates to CASSAGLYNEQFF. Filled out from reference TRBV9 and TRBJ2-1, the complete variable domain reads DSGVTQTPKHLITATGQRVTLRCSPRSGDLSVYWYQQSLDQGLQFLIQYYNGEERAKGNILERFSAQQFPDLHSELNLSSLELGDSALYFCASSAGLYNEQFFGPGTRLTVL.

Remarks on this clone: This CDR3 is also generated by other DNA sequences in the sample. The chain combines TRBV10-3 with TRBJ1-5; D unresolved. Trimming stripped 3 bases from V and 6 bases from J, with 12 bases between. The CDR3 extends over 14 amino acids. Germline V gene data show CDR1 as ENHRY and CDR2 as SYGVKD. The chain's CDR3 is CAISDGEPGQPQHF. For the CDR3, the DNA is TGTGCCATCAGTGACGGGGAACCCGGTCAGCCCCAGCATTTT.

The chain is built from TRBV5-5 and TRBJ2-7, with D perhaps matching TRBD2 (6 bases). CDR1 and CDR2 (germline): SGHKS, YYEKEE (reference sequence). Trimming removed 6 bases from V and 0 bases from J, with 7 bases in between. The CDR3 runs to 12 residues. CDR3 nucleotides: TGTGCCAGCACCGGGAGCTCCTACGAGCAGTACTTC. Translated: CASTGSSYEQYF.

The V and J genes are TRBV28 and TRBJ2-5; D may match TRBD1 or TRBD2 (5 bases each). CDR1 and CDR2 (germline): MDHEN, SYDVKM. The CDR3 consists of 12 residues. Trimming pared 11 bases from V and 1 base from J, leaving 11 bases between. The CDR3 region is CAGGHRQETQYF. For the CDR3, the DNA is TGTGCCGGAGGACACCGCCAAGAGACCCAGTACTTC.

The chain has TRBV28 and TRBJ2-2; D is possibly TRBD1 or TRBD2 (5 bases each). The V gene lost 3 bases and the J gene lost 3 bases, with 11 bases spanning the gap. The V gene's germline CDR1 is MDHEN and CDR2 SYDVKM. This CDR3 spans 15 amino acids. The CDR3 DNA follows: TGTGCCAGCAGTTTTTGGGGGAAGGACACCGGGGAGCTGTTTTTT. As protein: CASSFWGKDTGELFF.

This clone was counted only a few times. This chain uses TRBV5-6 with TRBJ2-5, with 9 bases aligning to TRBD2. The CDR3 is 15 amino acids. V was pared by 4 bases and J by 4 bases, with 8 bases of the junction left unmatched. Per germline, CDR1 SGHDT and CDR2 YYEEEE. The CDR3 nucleotides read TGTGCCAGCAGCGTTGGGGCGGGAGGGGGAGAGACCCAGTACTTC. Residues: CASSVGAGGGETQYF.

DNA for the CDR3: TGTGCCAGCAGCCCAAGGACAGGGAACACTGAAGCTTTCTTT. The encoded protein is CASSPRTGNTEAFF. The chain carries TRBV5-4 and TRBJ1-1; TRBD1 matches 7 bases. The CDR3 spans 14 residues. The V and J ends lost 4 bases and 1 base, in that order; junction bases with no gene match: 4. Looked up from germline, CDR1 is SGHNT and CDR2 is YYREEE (reference sequence).

The chain couples TRBV30 to TRBJ2-7, with a weak D call TRBD2 (6 bases). The V end lost 4 bases, the J end lost 2 bases, and 9 bases lay between the germline ends. The germline V gene encodes CDR1 GTSNPN and CDR2 SVGIG (reference sequence). There are 12 residues in the CDR3. CDR3 in amino acids: CAWNGSPYEQYF. CDR3 DNA: TGTGCCTGGAACGGGAGTCCCTACGAGCAGTACTTC.

The chain combines TRBV5-1 with TRBJ2-1; D may be TRBD2 (5 bases). CDR3 length: 14 residues. Trimming removed 1 base at V and 13 bases at J, with 18 bases between. From germline, CDR1 is SGHRS and CDR2 YFSETQ. DNA of the CDR3: TGCGCCAGCAGCTTGACACCGGAGGCTCTTCTTCAGTTCTTC. This gives the protein CASSLTPEALLQFF. The complete variable domain, with remaining parts taken from reference TRBV5-1 and TRBJ2-1, reads KAGVTQTPRYLIKTRGQQVTLSCSPISGHRSVSWYQQTPGQGLQFLFEYFSETQRNKGNFPGRFSGRQFSNSRSEMNVSTLELGDSALYLCASSLTPEALLQFFGPGTRLTVL.

This sequence joins TRBV20-1 and TRBJ2-7; D is unclear. The germline gives CDR1 DFQATT, CDR2 SNEGSKA (reference sequence). V lost 6 bases to trimming and J lost 6 bases, with 12 bases between them. The CDR3 has 11 amino acids. The CDR3 sequence: CSAGKTFEQYF. The CDR3 bases are TGCAGTGCGGGGAAGACATTCGAGCAGTACTTC.

The chain uses TRBV29-1 and TRBJ2-1, with 7 bases fitting TRBD2. Per the germline V gene, CDR1 is SQVTM and CDR2 is ANQGSEA. V lost 5 bases to trimming and J lost 3 bases; unmatched junction nucleotides: 7. The CDR3 extends over 14 amino acids. The chain's CDR3 is CSVSSGPIYNEQFF. The CDR3 nucleotides are TGCAGCGTTTCTAGCGGACCCATCTACAATGAGCAGTTCTTC.

The chain employs TRBV9 and TRBJ2-3; 9 bases are shared with TRBD2. V lost 1 base, J lost 1 base, and 10 bases stayed unmatched. From germline, CDR1 is SGDLS and CDR2 YYNGEE. This CDR3 region has 18 residues. CDR3 residues: CASSVSSRGGRGTDTQYF. The CDR3, as DNA: TGTGCCAGCAGCGTATCCTCCAGGGGCGGGAGGGGCACAGATACGCAGTATTTT.

This chain links TRBV6-5 with TRBJ2-2, with no clear D. Germline-derived CDR1 and CDR2 are MNHEY and SVGAGI. CDR3 length: 13 residues. Trimming shortened V by 5 bases and J by 5 bases, and 9 bases separated the two germline ends. The CDR3 reads CASSPLRTGELFF. The CDR3 DNA reads TGTGCCAGCAGTCCGCTGAGGACCGGGGAGCTGTTTTTT.

The genes are TRBV18 and TRBJ1-4; 11 bases map to TRBD1. Germline-derived CDR1 and CDR2 are KGHSH and LQKENI. The CDR3 loop spans 14 amino acids. V shed 4 bases, J shed 7 bases, and the junction held 2 bases outside the gene matches. The CDR3 loop is CASSQDRGLEKLFF. Here the CDR3 DNA reads TGTGCCAGCTCACAGGACAGGGGGCTTGAAAAACTGTTTTTT.

On this clone: Its ends do not fully match the called genes, so a read error is possible. Other DNA variants within this sample encode the same CDR3. This chain uses TRBV19 with TRBJ1-1; TRBD1 matches at 8 bases. The CDR3 extends over 14 amino acids. Per germline, CDR1 LNHDA and CDR2 SQIVND (reference sequence). CDR3 amino acids: CASKAGGQNTEAFF. The CDR3, as DNA: TGCGCCAGTAAAGCAGGGGGCCAGAACACTGAAGCTTTCTTT.